One and the same sample provided the 25 T cell receptor beta chains below, sequenced in a study of PD-L1 blockade in urothelial cancer. This table comes from immunoSEQ multiplex PCR, and its TCRdb copy is limited to in-frame clones, with some not included. The repertoire holds under 50,000 clones, with around nine tenths as singletons. Time point described: peripheral blood 6 weeks after treatment start. Material: PBMCs, obtained around atezolizumab (anti-PD-L1) treatment. The receptors derive from a man in his fifties or sixties with urothelial cancer.

The chain joins TRBV29-1 to TRBJ2-1; no firm D call. The CDR3 is 14 residues long. Germline CDR1 reads SQVTM; CDR2 reads ANQGSEA. Trimming left V 3 bases short and J 0 bases short, with 9 bases between. The CDR3 here is CSVDSVSSYNEQFF. The CDR3, as DNA: TGCAGCGTTGATTCTGTGAGCTCCTACAATGAGCAGTTCTTC.

V usage is TRBV30 and J usage is TRBJ2-3; 11 bases agree with TRBD1. V was pared by 0 bases and J by 6 bases, with 2 bases of the junction left unmatched. CDR3 length equals 14 residues. Germline assignment: CDR1 GTSNPN and CDR2 SVGIG (reference sequence). CDR3: CAWSVGTGGDTQYF. The CDR3 nucleotides are TGTGCCTGGAGTGTGGGGACAGGGGGGGATACGCAGTATTTT.

The V and J genes are TRBV5-1 and TRBJ1-2; 8 nucleotides agree with TRBD1. This CDR3 has 13 amino acids. J was trimmed by 7 bases and V by 1 base; bases with no gene match: 3. CDR1 and CDR2 (germline): SGHRS, YFSETQ. The CDR3 is CASSLTRGLGYTF. Here the CDR3 DNA reads TGCGCCAGCAGCTTGACCAGGGGGCTTGGCTACACCTTC. Full variable domain (outside the CDR3, taken from reference TRBV5-1 and TRBJ1-2): KAGVTQTPRYLIKTRGQQVTLSCSPISGHRSVSWYQQTPGQGLQFLFEYFSETQRNKGNFPGRFSGRQFSNSRSEMNVSTLELGDSALYLCASSLTRGLGYTFGSGTRLTVV.

The chain uses TRBV7-9 and TRBJ2-2, with D maybe TRBD2 (6 bases). The germline gives CDR1 SEHNR, CDR2 FQNEAQ (reference sequence). V was pared by 4 bases and J by 3 bases, with 15 bases between. This CDR3 region has 16 residues. CDR3 nucleotide sequence: TGTGCCAGCAGCTCCTTAACGCGGAGGGACACCGGGGAGCTGTTTTTT. The encoded protein is CASSSLTRRDTGELFF. The whole variable domain, remainder taken from reference TRBV7-9 and TRBJ2-2, is DTGVSQNPRHKITKRGQNVTFRCDPISEHNRLYWYRQTLGQGPEFLTYFQNEAQLEKSRLLSDRFSAERPKGSFSTLEIQRTEQGDSAMYLCASSSLTRRDTGELFFGEGSRLTVL.

V and J are TRBV18 and TRBJ2-7; a weak D match, TRBD1 (5 bases). Per germline, CDR1 KGHSH and CDR2 LQKENI. The CDR3 loop spans 14 amino acids. The ends were cut back, 3 bases at V and 1 base at J, with 10 bases in the middle. The DNA of the CDR3 is TGTGCCAGCTCACCGAAGGGGCAGTCCTACGAGCAGTACTTC. Translated, it gives CASSPKGQSYEQYF. Supplemented by reference TRBV18 and TRBJ2-7, the full variable domain reads NAGVMQNPRHLVRRRGQEARLRCSPMKGHSHVYWYRQLPEEGLKFMVYLQKENIIDESGMPKERFSAEFPKEGPSILRIQQVVRGDSAAYFCASSPKGQSYEQYFGPGTRLTVT.

J is TRBJ1-3 and V is TRBV30; D unresolved. V was clipped by 2 bases and J by 0 bases, with 11 bases between them. CDR1 and CDR2 (germline): GTSNPN, SVGIG (reference sequence). The CDR3 spans 15 residues. CDR3 sequence: CAWSHFESSGNTIYF. Written as DNA, the CDR3 is TGTGCCTGGAGTCACTTTGAGAGCTCTGGAAACACCATATATTTT.

V and J are TRBV5-1 and TRBJ2-1; 9 bases fit TRBD2. There are 15 residues in the CDR3. The V segment lost 5 bases and the J segment 0 bases; nucleotides outside the gene matches: 3. Germline lookup yields CDR1 SGHRS and CDR2 YFSETQ. DNA for the CDR3: TGCGCCAGCAGAAGCGGGGGGTACTCCTACAATGAGCAGTTCTTC. Translation: CASRSGGYSYNEQFF.

This chain connects TRBV30 to TRBJ1-6; a possible D gene is TRBD1 (5 bases). The V end lost 3 bases, the J end lost 2 bases, and 8 bases lay between the germline ends. Germline-derived CDR1 and CDR2 are GTSNPN and SVGIG (reference sequence). This CDR3 spans 14 amino acids. CDR3 sequence reads: CAWRGEPYNSPLHF. CDR3 DNA sequence: TGTGCCTGGAGAGGGGAACCCTATAATTCACCCCTCCACTTT.

V and J are TRBV19 and TRBJ1-1; D unresolved. The length of the CDR3 is 14 residues. The germline gives CDR1 LNHDA, CDR2 SQIVND (reference sequence). V shed 3 bases and J shed 0 bases, with 8 bases lying between them. The CDR3 coding sequence is TGTGCCAGTAGTATCTCAGCGATGAACACTGAAGCTTTCTTT. Encoded protein: CASSISAMNTEAFF.

This clone appeared many times. This chain joins TRBV4-2 and TRBJ2-3; D is undetermined. V lost 2 bases and J 2 bases, leaving 11 bases between the germline ends. The CDR3 sequence is 15 residues long. Per germline, CDR1 LGHNA and CDR2 YNFKEQ. The CDR3 sequence: CASSQRLSDTDTQYF. The CDR3 DNA follows: TGTGCCAGCAGCCAAAGACTGTCTGACACAGATACGCAGTATTTT.

The CDR3 loop is CASSPDNPPLHF. The CDR3, as DNA: TGTGCCAGCAGCCCGGACAATCCACCCCTCCACTTT. The rearrangement links TRBV9 to TRBJ1-6, with a possible D match to TRBD1 (5 bases). V gave up 4 bases and J gave up 11 bases, with 10 bases separating them. The CDR3 has 12 amino acids. The V gene's germline CDR1 is SGDLS and CDR2 YYNGEE.

The chain recombines TRBV5-1 with TRBJ2-5, with 7 bases identical to TRBD1. The junction had 6 bases not matched to a gene; V was cut back by 0 bases and J by 4 bases. Germline assignment: CDR1 SGHRS and CDR2 YFSETQ. The CDR3 extends over 15 amino acids. The CDR3 DNA follows: TGCGCCAGCAGCTTGGGACAGGGATTTTCAGAGACCCAGTACTTC. It specifies CASSLGQGFSETQYF.

The V call is TRBV19, the J call TRBJ2-1; TRBD2 agrees at 8 bases. The CDR3 runs 16 residues. In germline, CDR1 is LNHDA, CDR2 SQIVND (reference sequence). V shed 4 bases and J 9 bases; nucleotides not matched to a gene: 14. The CDR3 is CASSKTSAGGSGEQFF. The CDR3 DNA follows: TGTGCCAGTAGTAAAACTAGCGCGGGGGGTTCAGGTGAGCAGTTCTTC.

The rearrangement joins TRBV11-1 to TRBJ1-5; weak D call: TRBD1 (6 bases). Germline V gene lookup returns CDR1 SGHAT and CDR2 FQDESV (reference sequence). The length of the CDR3 is 15 residues. Between the trimmed V and J ends, which lost 4 bases and 4 bases, there was a span of 14 bases. The CDR3 region is CASSSRTAANQPQHF. CDR3 bases: TGTGCCAGCAGCTCGCGGACAGCCGCTAATCAGCCCCAGCATTTT.

V and J are TRBV19 and TRBJ2-7, with 8 bases identical to TRBD2. Germline V gene sequence: CDR1 LNHDA, CDR2 SQIVND (reference sequence). This CDR3 region has 15 residues. Germline trimming cut 1 base from V and 1 base from J; bases unmatched to any gene: 3. Written as DNA, the CDR3 is TGTGCCAGTAGTATAGGACTAGCGTATTCCTACGAGCAGTACTTC. Translating gives CASSIGLAYSYEQYF. The full variable domain, its missing parts supplied by reference TRBV19 and TRBJ2-7, is DGGITQSPKYLFRKEGQNVTLSCEQNLNHDAMYWYRQDPGQGLRLIYYSQIVNDFQKGDIAEGYSVSREKKESFPLTVTSAQKNPTAFYLCASSIGLAYSYEQYFGPGTRLTVT.

The chain carries TRBV5-1 and TRBJ2-5; 8 positions agree with TRBD1. The ends lost 0 bases at V and 1 base at J; junction bases unmatched: 5. Germline V gives CDR1 SGHRS, CDR2 YFSETQ. This CDR3 is 16 amino acids long. The CDR3 loop reads CASSLDGTGPQETQYF. The CDR3 coding sequence is TGCGCCAGCAGCTTGGACGGGACAGGACCCCAAGAGACCCAGTACTTC. The full variable domain, completed using reference TRBV5-1 and TRBJ2-5, is KAGVTQTPRYLIKTRGQQVTLSCSPISGHRSVSWYQQTPGQGLQFLFEYFSETQRNKGNFPGRFSGRQFSNSRSEMNVSTLELGDSALYLCASSLDGTGPQETQYFGPGTRLLVL.

The genes are TRBV7-9 and TRBJ2-1; no reliable D call. Germline V gene data show CDR1 as SEHNR and CDR2 as FQNEAQ (reference sequence). V lost 5 bases and J lost 5, with 10 bases in between. This CDR3 has 13 residues. CDR3 protein: CASSPLSHNEQFF. CDR3 DNA: TGTGCCAGCAGCCCTCTTTCCCACAATGAGCAGTTCTTC.

The chain recombines TRBV11-2 with TRBJ2-5; 13 bases align to TRBD2. The ends lost 5 bases at V and 6 bases at J; junction bases unmatched: 9. The CDR3 has 16 amino acids. The germline CDR1 and CDR2 sequences are SGHAT and FQNNGV. The CDR3 spells CASSPPGTSGVKTQYF. CDR3 coding DNA: TGTGCCAGCAGCCCCCCTGGGACTAGCGGGGTGAAGACCCAGTACTTC.

The chain combines TRBV18 with TRBJ1-1; 9 positions match TRBD1. J lost 0 bases, V lost 6 bases, and 11 bases had no gene match. The CDR3 has 17 amino acids. CDR1 is KGHSH and CDR2 is LQKENI in the germline V gene. The CDR3 nucleotides read TGTGCCAGCTCCCGAGGGACAGGGCCTACTATGAACACTGAAGCTTTCTTT. As protein: CASSRGTGPTMNTEAFF. The variable domain in full, completed from reference TRBV18 and TRBJ1-1, reads NAGVMQNPRHLVRRRGQEARLRCSPMKGHSHVYWYRQLPEEGLKFMVYLQKENIIDESGMPKERFSAEFPKEGPSILRIQQVVRGDSAAYFCASSRGTGPTMNTEAFFGQGTRLTVV.

The V call is TRBV5-5, the J call TRBJ2-1; 7 nucleotides align to TRBD2. Germline V gives CDR1 SGHKS, CDR2 YYEKEE (reference sequence). V lost 4 bases and J lost 4; bases outside the gene matches: 8. The CDR3 consists of 15 residues. CDR3 amino acids: CASSGRLAPYNEQFF. Written as DNA, the CDR3 is TGTGCCAGCAGCGGACGACTAGCCCCATACAATGAGCAGTTCTTC.

The chain links TRBV19 to TRBJ1-6; 10 bases align to TRBD1. This CDR3 contains 16 residues. Germline V gene sequence: CDR1 LNHDA, CDR2 SQIVND (reference sequence). J lost 6 bases, V lost 5 bases, and 7 bases had no gene match. CDR3 loop: CASSAERDRGNSPLHF. The CDR3 DNA is TGTGCCAGTAGTGCCGAACGGGACAGGGGTAATTCACCCCTCCACTTT.

The chain has TRBV2 and TRBJ1-1; 8 bases map to TRBD1. From germline, CDR1 is SNHLY and CDR2 FYNNEI. With V trimmed by 7 bases and J by 7 bases, 8 bases remained unmatched. This CDR3 has 13 amino acids. DNA for the CDR3: TGTGCCAGCACTGGGGGACAGGACTATGAAGCTTTCTTT. It translates to CASTGGQDYEAFF.

The J gene is TRBJ2-7, the V gene TRBV7-6; tentative D call: TRBD2 (5 bases). Trimming shortened V by 5 bases and J by 7 bases, and 18 bases separated the two germline ends. The germline gives CDR1 SGHVS, CDR2 FNYEAQ. The CDR3 spans 14 residues. DNA for the CDR3: TGTGCCAGCAGCAAAGCCGTCTCCGGCGGGGAGCAGTACTTC. It yields the protein CASSKAVSGGEQYF.

The chain combines TRBV5-1 with TRBJ1-1; D remains unclear. The CDR3 sequence is 15 residues long. The ends were cut back, 3 bases at V and 1 base at J, with 13 bases in the middle. Germline values: CDR1 SGHRS, CDR2 YFSETQ. The CDR3 spells CASSSDWVRNTEAFF. The CDR3 nucleotides are TGCGCCAGCAGCTCGGACTGGGTGAGGAACACTGAAGCTTTCTTT. Using reference TRBV5-1 and TRBJ1-1 for the parts outside the CDR3, the full variable domain is KAGVTQTPRYLIKTRGQQVTLSCSPISGHRSVSWYQQTPGQGLQFLFEYFSETQRNKGNFPGRFSGRQFSNSRSEMNVSTLELGDSALYLCASSSDWVRNTEAFFGQGTRLTVV.

The rearrangement links TRBV10-1 to TRBJ2-7; D unresolved. V lost 2 bases, J lost 1 base, and 6 bases lay in between. Germline assignment: CDR1 WNHNN and CDR2 SYGVQD (reference sequence). The CDR3 contains 13 residues. CDR3 sequence (DNA): TGCGCCAGCAGTGAGGGCTTATCCTACGAGCAGTACTTC. Encoded protein: CASSEGLSYEQYF.